The present TCR beta chain was sequenced within a study of naive and memory T cell subsets (dated by TCRdb to the late 2010s). In the study overall: The study applied an open-source, UMI-based TCR alpha and beta sequencing pipeline to sorted naive and memory peripheral blood T cell subsets. Complete agreement was observed between the functional CMV T cell responses and the IgG serology results. RNA was DNase-treated and reverse transcribed with TCR constant-region primers, mostly using SuperScript III. Study-level results and caveats: RNA-based TCR counts may be influenced by expression changes linked to T cell activation and differentiation. Once error correction was done, more than 90% of naive TCR sequences showed up just once, which made the naive abundance distributions much steeper than those of the memory subsets. A power law was followed by TCR abundance, with an exponent that differed between naive and memory subsets but was consistent across the three individuals. The repertoire findings for the naive and memory subsets could not be validated against a ground truth, as none was available. A clonotype was defined as a single alpha or beta chain sequence rather than as a paired alpha/beta receptor. Gini index rose and Shannon and inverse Simpson diversity fell from naive through CM, EM and EMRA in both CD4 and CD8 cells.

The method behind the library was UMI-ligation and nested PCR. An equimolar mix of two oligonucleotides covering both TRBC1 and TRBC2 was used as the beta constant-region primer. A single-stranded oligonucleotide bearing the SP2 primer plus a 12-nucleotide UMI was ligated onto the 3' end of the cDNA by T4 RNA ligase 1. Four rounds of PCR were used to amplify ligated cDNA, with nested alpha and beta constant-region primers being used together with the SP2 primer. The ligation reaction was incubated at 16°C for roughly 19-24 hours. PCR2 was typically run as a SYBR Green qPCR and stopped at a predetermined threshold to prevent over-amplification. Apart from the first purification, every purification step used Agencourt AMPure XP magnetic beads. Libraries were quantified by Qubit and checked on a TapeStation, where a main peak was expected near 650 bp. Pooled libraries were sequenced on an Illumina MiSeq with v2 2x251 paired-end kits, typically giving roughly 0.9-2.2 million reads per sample. Each sample library was pooled at approximately 3.6 nM, and roughly 4.5-8% PhiX was included to improve cluster recognition. In the original analysis: Decombinator assigned V and J genes to Demultiplexor-processed FASTQ reads by tag matching, allowing a single base-pair mismatch. UMIs were used by Collapsinator to correct both sequencing errors and frequency errors arising from PCR heterogeneity. TCRs were translated and CDR3s were extracted from the conserved cysteine to the FGXG phenylalanine by CDR3Translator, with non-productive sequences being flagged. Gini, Shannon entropy and inverse Simpson indices were calculated on repertoires subsampled to equal numbers of UMI-defined TCRs. Power-law fits to clonotype abundance distributions were performed by maximum likelihood within the linear range. Similar UMI counts, unique TCR numbers and clonal distributions were obtained with the pipeline and with MIGEC on one naive CD8 sample. The repertoires were searched for roughly 7,900 CMV-associated CDR3 sequences that had been compiled from VDJdb and a published dataset. Starting from the raw public reads, TCRdb applied fastp trimming at Q25, assembled clones with MiXCR and retained in-frame beta chains. Every distinct CDR3 protein forms one entry, paired with its most common genes and DNA. TCRdb, rather than the study authors, made the V and J calls. The sample contains under 100,000 distinct CDR3 sequences, 7% of them found a single time. Together, the top ten hold around 1.5% of the sample.

The junction shows trimming of 3 bases on V and 1 base on J, and the gene matches do not reach 13 bases of it. The germline V gene gives CDR1 as SGHTA and CDR2 as FQGNSA. From the cysteine through the phenylalanine, the CDR3 covers 18 amino acids. Only CDR3 DNA is held: 54 bases, read in frame from base 1. On this clonotype itself: The target of this receptor is not known. It has no much larger one-base neighbor in the sample; base qualities were not kept.

From the second PCR step onward, the TCR alpha chain libraries and the TCR beta chain libraries were amplified separately. Donor CMV status was determined by IFNgamma production from CD4+ T cells after overnight stimulation of fresh PBMCs with CMV viral lysate. CD4 T cells were positively selected with Miltenyi beads, followed by positive selection of CD8 T cells from the CD4-negative fraction. Cells were stained for CD3, CD4, CD8, CD45RA, CD27 and a live/dead dye and were sorted on a BD Aria II into four subsets based on CD45RA and CD27. Blood came from three healthy volunteers, each fractionated into CD4 and CD8 T cells and then into four differentiation subsets. Roughly 120 ml of peripheral blood was collected from each donor, and PBMC were isolated from the blood using Ficoll-Paque PLUS density-gradient centrifugation. Sorted cells were lysed in RLT buffer, and RNA was extracted with a Qiagen RNeasy kit and stored at -80°C.

Specimen: central memory CD4+ T cells from blood. The cell subset or site label of this sample denotes: central memory, CD45RA- CD27+. The origin of this receptor is a human donor in good health. The V gene is TRBV7-2 and the J gene is TRBJ2-3; TRBD1 fits 7 bases in the junction. The CDR3 protein sequence reads: CASSLVIWPGQRTDTQYF. The nucleotide sequence is given as TGTGCCAGCAGCTTGGTAATTTGGCCGGGACAGCGCACAGATACGCAGTATTTT.